Each of the 21 T cell receptor beta chains below was sequenced from the same sample in a study of blood T cell repertoires in COVID-19. TCRdb's table, derived via immunoSEQ multiplex PCR, lists solely in-frame clones and lacks some. Here the sample spans about 330,000 clones, roughly 83% being singletons. Source material: peripheral blood. Receptors originate from a woman aged 50 to 60 with acute or convalescent COVID-19.

This clone appeared once. The chain joins TRBV18 to TRBJ2-1; D is ambiguous. V was trimmed by 0 bases and J by 3 bases, leaving 12 bases between them. This CDR3 is 16 amino acids long. The germline CDR1 and CDR2 sequences are KGHSH and LQKENI. CDR3 loop: CASSPPSHTVYNEQFF. For the CDR3, the DNA is TGTGCCAGCTCACCACCCTCTCACACCGTCTACAATGAGCAGTTCTTC. The full variable domain, rest sourced from reference TRBV18 and TRBJ2-1, is NAGVMQNPRHLVRRRGQEARLRCSPMKGHSHVYWYRQLPEEGLKFMVYLQKENIIDESGMPKERFSAEFPKEGPSILRIQQVVRGDSAAYFCASSPPSHTVYNEQFFGPGTRLTVL.

V usage is TRBV5-1 and J usage is TRBJ1-6, with 8 bases matching TRBD1. After removal of 3 bases from V and 6 bases from J, the junction contained 5 bases not matched to a gene. Germline values: CDR1 SGHRS, CDR2 YFSETQ. The CDR3 has 15 residues. CDR3 sequence (DNA): TGCGCCAGCAGCTACAGGGGGAGTCCTAATTCACCCCTCCACTTT. Protein product: CASSYRGSPNSPLHF.

This chain uses TRBV7-2 with TRBJ2-7, with 7 bases matching TRBD2. Germline lookup yields CDR1 SGHTA and CDR2 FQGNSA. The V gene end was trimmed by 2 bases and the J gene end by 0 bases; junction bases not matched to a gene: 4. The CDR3 contains 15 residues. CDR3 DNA: TGTGCCAGCAGCTTACGCGGGGGTTTCTCCTACGAGCAGTACTTC. This gives the protein CASSLRGGFSYEQYF.

V is TRBV2 and J is TRBJ1-1; a possible D gene is TRBD1 (5 bases). Germline-derived CDR1 and CDR2 are SNHLY and FYNNEI. The ends were cut back, 8 bases at V and 3 bases at J, with 16 bases in the middle. CDR3 length: 14 amino acids. The CDR3: CASRRQSTDTEAFF. The CDR3 bases are TGTGCCAGCCGCCGACAGAGCACGGACACTGAAGCTTTCTTT.

The chain is built from TRBV2 and TRBJ2-1; D uncertain. Germline V gene data show CDR1 as SNHLY and CDR2 as FYNNEI. Trimming cost V 4 bases and J 8 bases, with 9 bases left between them. The CDR3 extends over 12 amino acids. CDR3 DNA: TGTGCCAGCAGTGTATGGCAGGATGAGCAGTTCTTC. Amino acid sequence: CASSVWQDEQFF.

The rearrangement uses TRBV10-3 and TRBJ2-2; 8 nucleotides match TRBD1. The CDR3 is 18 amino acids. Germline assignment: CDR1 ENHRY and CDR2 SYGVKD. J was trimmed by 4 bases and V by 7 bases; bases with no gene match: 17. CDR3 DNA: TGTGCCATCACCGAGGGCAGGGGGCGCGGGGAGATCACCGGGGAGCTGTTTTTT. It specifies CAITEGRGRGEITGELFF.

This clone was picked up many times. This rearrangement joins TRBV28 to TRBJ1-4; no reliable D call. Germline V gives CDR1 MDHEN, CDR2 SYDVKM. This CDR3 has 14 amino acids. With 6 bases removed from V and 7 bases from J, the gap between germline ends came to 15 bases. The DNA for the CDR3 is TGTGCCAGCAGGGGTGTAGGCAGCGCTGAAAAACTGTTTTTT. Protein product: CASRGVGSAEKLFF.

The rearrangement uses TRBV28 and TRBJ2-7; a possible D gene is TRBD1 (5 bases). Between the trimmed V and J ends, which lost 7 bases and 0 bases, there was a span of 16 bases. Per germline, CDR1 MDHEN and CDR2 SYDVKM. The CDR3 loop spans 15 amino acids. In DNA form, the CDR3 reads TGTGCCAGCACCCTACCAGGGCGGAGCTCCTACGAGCAGTACTTC. The encoded protein is CASTLPGRSSYEQYF.

This clone has only one observation. The chain combines TRBV5-4 with TRBJ2-5; 9 nucleotides line up with TRBD1. The J segment lost 1 base and the V segment lost 2 bases, leaving 3 bases of the junction unmatched. Per the germline V gene, CDR1 is SGHNT and CDR2 is YYREEE (reference sequence). The CDR3 is 15 residues long. The CDR3 sequence: CASSFPDRGQETQYF. CDR3 in DNA: TGTGCCAGCAGCTTCCCGGACAGGGGCCAAGAGACCCAGTACTTC.

The genes are TRBV7-3 and TRBJ1-5, with D hard to call. The ends were cut back, 4 bases at V and 11 bases at J, with 18 bases in the middle. Germline assignment: CDR1 SGHTA and CDR2 FQGTGA. There are 14 residues in the CDR3. CDR3 sequence reads: CASSWGRSGGAQHF. The DNA of the CDR3 is TGTGCCAGCAGCTGGGGTCGCTCGGGCGGGGCCCAGCATTTT.

V usage is TRBV19 and J usage is TRBJ1-4; 9 bases align to TRBD1. V lost 7 bases and J lost 0; bases outside the gene matches: 3. Germline assignment: CDR1 LNHDA and CDR2 SQIVND (reference sequence). The length of the CDR3 is 15 residues. CDR3 loop: CASKGQGATNEKLFF. CDR3 DNA sequence: TGTGCCAGTAAGGGACAGGGCGCAACTAATGAAAAACTGTTTTTT.

The DNA of the CDR3 is TGTGCCAGCAGCACCCTGTTAGCGGGAGGTAACAATGAGCAGTTCTTC. It codes for CASSTLLAGGNNEQFF. This chain connects TRBV5-4 to TRBJ2-1, with 10 bases lining up with TRBD2. From germline, CDR1 is SGHNT and CDR2 YYREEE (reference sequence). The V gene end was trimmed by 4 bases and the J gene end by 5 bases; junction bases not matched to a gene: 9. The CDR3 totals 16 residues.

The chain employs TRBV9 and TRBJ2-3, with 7 bases aligning to TRBD1. The V and J ends lost 6 bases and 0 bases, in that order; junction bases with no gene match: 7. The CDR3 is 15 amino acids. Germline V gene lookup returns CDR1 SGDLS and CDR2 YYNGEE. The CDR3: CASTRTGISTDTQYF. CDR3 coding DNA: TGTGCCAGCACCAGGACAGGAATAAGCACAGATACGCAGTATTTT.

The chain carries TRBV9 and TRBJ1-2, with 8 bases aligning to TRBD1. Germline V gives CDR1 SGDLS, CDR2 YYNGEE. The CDR3 covers 16 residues. V was clipped by 0 bases and J by 3 bases; unmatched bases: 7. CDR3 sequence: CASSVGAGGADYGYTF. CDR3 nucleotide sequence: TGTGCCAGCAGCGTAGGGGCAGGGGGCGCGGACTATGGCTACACCTTC.

This chain uses TRBV6-9 with TRBJ1-1, with 10 positions matching TRBD1. J lost 2 bases, V lost 0 bases, and 3 bases had no gene match. Germline V gives CDR1 MNHGY, CDR2 SVAAGI. The CDR3 spans 16 residues. Here the CDR3 reads CASSYSRDRGNTEAFF. Here the CDR3 DNA reads TGTGCCAGCAGTTATTCCCGGGACAGGGGAAACACTGAAGCTTTCTTT.

The chain joins TRBV29-1 to TRBJ2-1, with 9 bases identical to TRBD1. The J segment lost 4 bases and the V segment lost 7 bases, leaving 23 bases of the junction unmatched. Germline CDR1 SQVTM, CDR2 ANQGSEA. The CDR3 loop spans 19 amino acids. The CDR3 bases are TGCAGCGGGAGGGACAGGGTTTTAGGGTTTCAAAATCTATACAATGAGCAGTTCTTC. It translates to CSGRDRVLGFQNLYNEQFF.

The chain recombines TRBV28 with TRBJ2-2; D call uncertain. Trimming removed 6 bases from V and 5 bases from J, with 19 bases in between. The CDR3 runs to 16 residues. Per the germline V gene, CDR1 is MDHEN and CDR2 is SYDVKM. This chain's CDR3 is CASSSPPRRLTGELFF. CDR3 coding DNA: TGTGCCAGCAGCTCTCCCCCGCGGCGTTTGACCGGGGAGCTGTTTTTT.

The chain recombines TRBV9 with TRBJ2-3, with 10 bases fitting TRBD1. CDR1 and CDR2 (germline): SGDLS, YYNGEE. Trimming removed 7 bases from V and 6 bases from J; junction bases left unmatched: 8. The CDR3 covers 14 residues. The CDR3, as DNA: TGTGCCAGCGCTCCGGGACAGGGGCCTGATACGCAGTATTTT. Translation: CASAPGQGPDTQYF.

The chain joins TRBV19 to TRBJ1-5; 9 bases are shared with TRBD1. J was trimmed by 12 bases and V by 3 bases; bases with no gene match: 6. The CDR3 loop spans 13 amino acids. Germline V gene lookup returns CDR1 LNHDA and CDR2 SQIVND (reference sequence). CDR3 sequence: CASSIGQGIFQHF. DNA for the CDR3: TGTGCCAGTAGTATCGGACAGGGGATTTTCCAGCATTTT.

The CDR3 here is CATSRGAINYGYTF. The CDR3 nucleotides are TGTGCCACCAGCAGAGGGGCAATTAACTATGGCTACACCTTC. This chain connects TRBV15 to TRBJ1-2; D unresolved. Trimming took 1 base from V and 1 from J, leaving 7 bases between them. Germline V gene sequence: CDR1 LNHNV, CDR2 YYDKDF (reference sequence). This CDR3 has 14 amino acids. Drawing the rest from reference TRBV15 and TRBJ1-2, the complete variable domain is DAMVIQNPRYQVTQFGKPVTLSCSQTLNHNVMYWYQQKSSQAPKLLFHYYDKDFNNEADTPDNFQSRRPNTSFCFLDIRSPGLGDTAMYLCATSRGAINYGYTFGSGTRLTVV.

This clone was recorded a few times. The chain links TRBV5-8 to TRBJ1-5; D not resolved. The germline V and J ends were trimmed by 0 bases and 0 bases, with 7 bases remaining between them. In germline, CDR1 is SGHTS, CDR2 YDEGEE. The CDR3 consists of 15 residues. In DNA form, the CDR3 reads TGTGCCAGCAGCTTGGGAGGGTATAGCAATCAGCCCCAGCATTTT. It specifies CASSLGGYSNQPQHF.